These T cell receptor beta chains were read from a single sample in a study of shared clonotypes between healthy human individuals. The table came from immunoSEQ multiplex PCR; TCRdb's copy has only in-frame clones and leaves some out. The sample consists of approximately 1,500,000 clones, roughly 95% of them appearing once. The sample taken for sequencing was naive CD4+ T cells sorted from blood. The source of these receptors is a man aged 25 to 40 in good health. Each CDR3 is given with its conserved first and last residue. D genes are given only for firm matches. Size is stated for part of the rows, as once, few or many counts, or as a class when the clone is expanded.

J gene	V gene	D gene	clone size	CDR3 DNA	CDR3 protein
TRBJ2-3	TRBV7-8	.	.	TGTGCCAGCAGCCCAAGCCTAGGGCATACGCAGTATTTT	CASSPSLGHTQYF
TRBJ2-3	TRBV5-8	.	.	TGTGCCAGCAGCCCGGGTGGCGAGCGCCGTAGCACAGATACGCAGTATTTT	CASSPGGERRSTDTQYF
TRBJ1-1	TRBV10-3	.	once	TGTGCCATCAGTGAGGGACAGATAACTGAAGCTTTCTTT	CAISEGQITEAFF
TRBJ1-3	TRBV18	.	.	TGTGCCAGCTCACGAACAGGCGCTGGAAACACCATATATTTT	CASSRTGAGNTIYF
TRBJ1-5	TRBV6-1	.	.	TGTGCCAGCAGTGAAGCTGACAGAAAAAATCAGCCCCAGCATTTT	CASSEADRKNQPQHF
TRBJ2-7	TRBV28	.	.	TGTGCCAGCAGTTTAGGTGGGAGTGCCTACGAGCAGTACTTC	CASSLGGSAYEQYF
TRBJ2-4	TRBV7-2	.	.	TGTGCCAGCAGCGTTTCGGGGGGACATCCCGCCTTC	CASSVSGGHPAF
TRBJ2-7	TRBV30	TRBD2	.	TGTGCCTGGAGCGAAGACCCGGGACTAGCGGCCTCCTACGAGCAGTACTTC	CAWSEDPGLAASYEQYF
TRBJ2-7	TRBV28	TRBD1	once	TGTGCCAGCAGTTTTACCGGGACAGGACGATACGAGCAGTACTTC	CASSFTGTGRYEQYF
TRBJ2-7	TRBV5-1	.	.	TGCGCCAGCAGCTTGAGCGGGTTATGGGACTACGAGCAGTACTTC	CASSLSGLWDYEQYF
TRBJ2-7	TRBV28	.	.	TGTGCCAGCAGTTCCCTAGCAAGTGCTTACGAGCAGTACTTC	CASSSLASAYEQYF
TRBJ2-7	TRBV19	TRBD1	.	TGTGCCAGTAGTAAGACCGGGACAGGGATCTACGAGCAGTACTTC	CASSKTGTGIYEQYF
TRBJ2-7	TRBV28	.	.	TGTGCCAGCAGTTTTGGAAGGGCTGAACGTTACGAGCAGTACTTC	CASSFGRAERYEQYF
TRBJ1-2	TRBV11-2	TRBD1	.	TGTGCCAGCCGACGGTCAAACAGGGGAGATGGCTACACCTTC	CASRRSNRGDGYTF
TRBJ1-2	TRBV7-2	.	.	TGTGCCAGCAGCGCCGGTGGGATCTATGGCTACACCTTC	CASSAGGIYGYTF
TRBJ1-4	TRBV27	.	.	TGTGCCAGCAGTTTCCTGGGGCCGTTAAGTAAGGTGGAAAAACTGTTTTTT	CASSFLGPLSKVEKLFF
TRBJ2-1	TRBV5-1	.	.	TGCGCCAGCAGCGAAAGCGCCCAATACAATGAGCAGTTCTTC	CASSESAQYNEQFF
TRBJ2-7	TRBV9	.	.	TGTGCCAGCAGCGTAGAGTTGGGGCTAGTCCCCTACGAGCAGTACTTC	CASSVELGLVPYEQYF
TRBJ2-7	TRBV10-1	.	.	TGCGCCAGCAGTGAGTCGAATACTGGCGGGACCGCCTGGCACTACGAGCAGTACTTC	CASSESNTGGTAWHYEQYF
TRBJ2-3	TRBV9	TRBD1	.	TGTGCCAGCAGCACAGAGGGGGCGCGTACAGATACGCAGTATTTT	CASSTEGARTDTQYF
TRBJ2-1	TRBV27	.	.	TGTGCCAGCAGTTACGGTGGGGGGGCCAATGAGCAGTTCTTC	CASSYGGGANEQFF
TRBJ2-5	TRBV7-5	.	.	TGTGCCAGAAGCTTCTCGGGACTAGCGACCGTACCTAGCCAAGAGACCCAGTACTTC	CARSFSGLATVPSQETQYF
TRBJ1-4	TRBV25-1	.	.	TGTGCCAGCAGTGAATCGAGGGGGGGAGGGTTCGAAAAACTGTTTTTT	CASSESRGGGFEKLFF
TRBJ2-1	TRBV7-2	.	once	TGTGCCAGCAGCAAACCGGGAACACTCTACAATGAGCAGTTCTTC	CASSKPGTLYNEQFF
TRBJ1-2	TRBV27	.	.	TGTGCCAGCTCCAGGGGCTTGGACTATGGCTACACCTTC	CASSRGLDYGYTF
TRBJ2-7	TRBV7-2	.	.	TGTGCCAGCAGCCGGACCCGCTACGAGCAGTACTTC	CASSRTRYEQYF
TRBJ1-5	TRBV28	.	.	TGTGCCAGCAGTTCCCGCCGGGTCGGCAATCAGCCCCAGCATTTT	CASSSRRVGNQPQHF
TRBJ2-5	TRBV5-4	TRBD2	.	TGTGCCAGCAGCCCGGGGACTAGCGGGAGAGGCCAAGAGACCCAGTACTTC	CASSPGTSGRGQETQYF
TRBJ1-4	TRBV9	.	.	TGTGCCAGCAGCCCCCGACCATCTGTGACCAATGAAAAACTGTTTTTT	CASSPRPSVTNEKLFF
TRBJ1-2	TRBV4-2	.	once	TGTGCCAGCAGCCAAGACAGGGACCCCCAGCGTGGCTACACCTTC	CASSQDRDPQRGYTF
TRBJ1-1	TRBV5-5	.	.	TGTGCCAGCAGCTTAGAGACGACTGAAGCTTTCTTT	CASSLETTEAFF
TRBJ1-1	TRBV9	.	.	TGTGCCAGCAGCCTCTCTCACGTTAACACTGAAGCTTTCTTT	CASSLSHVNTEAFF
TRBJ2-5	TRBV5-6	.	.	TGTGCCAGCAGCCCTGAGGAGACCCAGTACTTC	CASSPEETQYF
TRBJ2-3	TRBV30	TRBD2	.	TGTGCCTGGAAGGGACTAGCGGGAGTGTTTTTAAAAGATACGCAGTATTTT	CAWKGLAGVFLKDTQYF
TRBJ1-2	TRBV7-8	.	.	TGTGCCAGCAGCCACGACGGTGGCTACACCTTC	CASSHDGGYTF
TRBJ1-2	TRBV29-1	.	few	TGCAGCGTTGGTGACAGTAACTATGGCTACACCTTC	CSVGDSNYGYTF